The sequence of this TCR beta chain was determined in a study of T cell responses to AZD1222 COVID-19 vaccine. Findings of the study overall: Just five to seven AZD1222 recipients tested seropositive at baseline. Close to half of all spike-specific TCRs reportedly target regions of the variants that are unmutated. Donor demographics were predominantly white British with a female majority; clonal diversity may be underestimated. Only after the peak T cell response were repertoires sampled.

Comments on this clone: Antigen unknown.

V shed 3 bases and J shed 5 bases, with 11 bases lying between them. The germline gives CDR1 MDHEN, CDR2 SYDVKM. This CDR3 has 14 amino acids. TCRdb's copy holds only in-frame clones and misses some; the assay was immunoSEQ multiplex PCR. The sample lists about 85,000 clones; approximately 86% were seen once. The sequence came from an adult in good health. This material consisted of peripheral blood, taken on day 0 of AZD1222 vaccination. This sequence joins TRBV28 and TRBJ1-5; possible D gene TRBD1, 5 bases. This chain's CDR3 is CASSFGAEDQPQHF. The CDR3 DNA sequence: TGTGCCAGCAGTTTTGGGGCCGAGGATCAGCCCCAGCATTTT.